This TCR beta chain was observed in a study of cytomegalovirus exposure and HLA in healthy donors. This PCR relied on a set of 60 Vbeta primers and 13 Jbeta primers. Method: immunoSEQ multiplex PCR; TCRdb's copy keeps in-frame clones and lacks some. The sample has around 210,000 clones; approximately 85% are singletons. The length of the CDR3 is 15 residues. Per germline, CDR1 SGHTA and CDR2 FQGNSA. V lost 3 bases to trimming and J lost 8 bases; unmatched junction nucleotides: 11. The chain uses TRBV7-2 and TRBJ1-2; TRBD1 aligns across 8 bases. Sequenced input: PBMCs. This sequence was found in a middle-aged woman in good health and CMV-seronegative. The DNA for the CDR3 is TGTGCCAGCAGCTTCCTCGGCAGGGGGCGTTGGGGCTACACCTTC. Residues: CASSFLGRGRWGYTF.